A single sample is the source of the 9 T cell receptor beta chains below, sequenced in a study of shared clonotypes between healthy human individuals (dated by TCRdb to the early 2020s). CD8 naive samples were CD45RO-negative cells positively selected for CCR7, giving a CD45RA+CCR7+ population that excluded TemRA cells. The method behind the library was the immunoSEQ multiplex PCR assay. TCRdb re-hosts the immuneACCESS table, in-frame sequences only. Its copies lack some clones; in the studies checked, an unresolved V gene accounts for under half of them, and the cause for the rest is not known. The sample table lists about 1,800,000 clones, around 96% of them with a count of one. Less than 1.5% of the sample is in the top ten clones. Sequences were obtained from naive CD8+ T cells sorted from blood. Taken with the paper, the label for cell subset or site translates to: CD45RA+CCR7+. All receptors derive from a man younger than 35 in good health.

The genes are TRBV6-6 and TRBJ1-6; 7 nucleotides agree with TRBD1. Germline values: CDR1 MNHNY, CDR2 SVGAGI (reference sequence). The CDR3 sequence is 16 residues long. V lost 1 base to trimming and J lost 7 bases; unmatched junction nucleotides: 7. The CDR3 sequence: CASSYFLDRENSPLHF. The CDR3 coding sequence is TGTGCCAGCAGTTACTTCCTCGACAGGGAGAATTCACCCCTCCACTTT.

The V and J genes are TRBV5-1 and TRBJ2-1; 7 bases line up with TRBD2. The CDR3 consists of 13 residues. Germline CDR1 is SGHRS and CDR2 is YFSETQ. V trimming: 7 bases; J trimming: 4 bases; junction bases outside the gene matches: 5. CDR3 protein: CASSERGYNEQFF. CDR3 nucleotides: TGCGCCAGCTCCGAGCGGGGTTACAATGAGCAGTTCTTC.

The chain is built from TRBV6-5 and TRBJ2-7; D not certain. CDR3 length: 12 amino acids. V gave up 6 bases and J gave up 3 bases, with 9 bases separating them. Germline CDR1 reads MNHEY; CDR2 reads SVGAGI. This chain's CDR3 is CASSLRYYEQYF. CDR3 bases: TGTGCCAGCAGCCTCAGGTACTACGAGCAGTACTTC.

In DNA, the CDR3 is TGTGCCAGCAGTTTATCGGGACTAGCGCGCGAGCAGTACTTC. Encoded protein: CASSLSGLAREQYF. The chain recombines TRBV27 with TRBJ2-7; 10 bases are a match to TRBD2. The germline V gene encodes CDR1 MNHEY and CDR2 SMNVEV (reference sequence). The trim removed 0 bases at V and 6 bases at J, leaving 2 bases unmatched. The CDR3 is 14 residues long.

The CDR3 DNA sequence: TGTGCCAGCAGCCAAGTGGGAAAAAACATTCAGTACTTC. It translates to CASSQVGKNIQYF. V gene TRBV4-2 combines with J gene TRBJ2-4; D unclear. This CDR3 is built from 13 residues. Germline V gene lookup returns CDR1 LGHNA and CDR2 YNFKEQ. V was shortened by 1 base and J by 4 bases, with 5 bases between the two germline ends.

This clone was counted once. V is TRBV11-2 and J is TRBJ2-2; unclear D gene. The V end was cut by 6 bases, the J end by 6 bases, with 5 bases between. The CDR3 extends over 11 amino acids. Germline assignment: CDR1 SGHAT and CDR2 FQNNGV. This CDR3 reads CASRSAGELFF. The CDR3, as DNA: TGTGCCAGCAGGTCGGCCGGGGAGCTGTTTTTT. Full variable domain (missing parts from reference TRBV11-2 and TRBJ2-2): EAGVAQSPRYKIIEKRQSVAFWCNPISGHATLYWYQQILGQGPKLLIQFQNNGVVDDSQLPKDRFSAERLKGVDSTLKIQPAKLEDSAVYLCASRSAGELFFGEGSRLTVL.

This chain links TRBV9 with TRBJ2-7; 7 bases are a match to TRBD1. CDR1 is SGDLS and CDR2 is YYNGEE in the germline V gene. The CDR3 sequence is 14 residues long. Trimming removed 0 bases from V and 2 bases from J; junction bases left unmatched: 2. This CDR3 is CASSVEGAAYEQYF. The CDR3 bases are TGTGCCAGCAGCGTAGAGGGGGCCGCCTACGAGCAGTACTTC.

This clone showed up just a few times. The same CDR3 can be traced to other DNA sequences in this sample. This chain joins TRBV9 and TRBJ2-7, with D unclear. V gave up 0 bases and J gave up 1 base, with 8 bases separating them. CDR1 SGDLS and CDR2 YYNGEE come from the germline V gene. CDR3 length: 14 residues. CDR3 nucleotide sequence: TGTGCCAGCAGCGTAGAGGGCAGTTCCTACGAGCAGTACTTC. Its protein is CASSVEGSSYEQYF.

About this clone itself: Other DNA variants within this sample encode the same CDR3. This sequence joins TRBV7-9 and TRBJ2-1; D is unclear. Germline CDR1 SEHNR, CDR2 FQNEAQ (reference sequence). The CDR3 is made up of 14 amino acids. V lost 6 bases and J lost 1, with 10 bases in between. The CDR3 DNA follows: TGTGCCAGCAGTCCAGTCGGATCCTACAATGAGCAGTTCTTC. Translated, it gives CASSPVGSYNEQFF. The complete variable domain, with remaining parts taken from reference TRBV7-9 and TRBJ2-1, reads DTGVSQNPRHKITKRGQNVTFRCDPISEHNRLYWYRQTLGQGPEFLTYFQNEAQLEKSRLLSDRFSAERPKGSFSTLEIQRTEQGDSAMYLCASSPVGSYNEQFFGPGTRLTVL.